This T cell receptor (beta chain) is from a study of T cells after yellow fever vaccination. Study background: Preparing low-cell-number fractions relied on SMART-Seq v4 Ultra Low Input. Points from the study as a whole: Most clones from primary vaccination resurfaced after the booster (about 95% CD4, around 90% CD8). Some clonotypes were seen in both the CD4 and the CD8 compartments. These made up a small share and likely arose from convergent recombination.

This clonotype was found many times. Its antigen is undetermined. TCR cDNA was made by 5'RACE template switching, adding a universal primer site and UMIs. Via MiXCR, TCRdb re-called the 5' RACE reads, giving one row per CDR3 protein. The sample carries over 300,000 distinct CDR3 sequences, 6.8% recorded once. V shed 5 bases and J shed 4 bases, with 11 bases lying between them. Germline V gene lookup returns CDR1 SEHNR and CDR2 FQNEAQ (reference sequence). This CDR3 spans 14 amino acids. The chain links TRBV7-9 to TRBJ1-4, with D tentatively TRBD1 (6 bases). The sequence was obtained from a man between 18 and 29 years old who received the YFV17D yellow fever vaccine. The specimen was PBMCs, collected approximately 40 days after the first yellow fever vaccination. CDR3 DNA sequence: TGTGCCAGCAGCGGGGGGCGCGGTAATGAAAAACTGTTTTTT. Translating gives CASSGGRGNEKLFF. Using reference TRBV7-9 and TRBJ1-4 for the parts outside the CDR3, the full variable domain is DTGVSQNPRHKITKRGQNVTFRCDPISEHNRLYWYRQTLGQGPEFLTYFQNEAQLEKSRLLSDRFSAERPKGSFSTLEIQRTEQGDSAMYLCASSGGRGNEKLFFGSGTQLSVL.